Below, 18 T cell receptor beta chains from the same sample are listed, as sequenced in a study of T-cell memory formation after mild COVID-19. TCRdb re-called the 5' RACE reads with MiXCR, one entry per CDR3 protein. There are roughly 62,000 distinct CDR3 sequences in the sample; roughly 9.9% occur only once, and around 1.1% lies in the top ten. Sequencing input: PBMCs or a T cell subset sorted from them (not recorded which). All receptors come from a man younger than 30 who had mild COVID-19 (a few samples of this study predate the infection). Cell type and time point are not known.

This clonotype was recorded at least ten times. The chain couples TRBV20-1 to TRBJ2-1; D is possibly TRBD1 or TRBD2 (5 bases each). The CDR3 is made up of 15 amino acids. Per the germline V gene, CDR1 is DFQATT and CDR2 is SNEGSKA (reference sequence). Deletions cut 0 bases from V and 5 bases from J, with 14 bases between. Here the CDR3 reads CSARDPGLGDNEQFF. DNA for the CDR3: TGCAGTGCTAGAGACCCTGGGCTGGGGGACAATGAGCAGTTCTTC.

This clonotype has more than one count but fewer than ten. The chain links TRBV12-3 or TRBV12-4 to TRBJ1-3, with a possible D match to TRBD1 (5 bases). V lost 6 bases and J lost 4, with 13 bases in between. The CDR3 has 14 residues. The CDR3 here is CASRPGRAGNTIYF. As DNA, the CDR3 is TGTGCCAGCAGGCCAGGGCGGGCGGGAAACACCATATATTTT.

This clonotype came up a few times. V is TRBV9 and J is TRBJ1-1, with 7 bases that match TRBD1. Germline values: CDR1 SGDLS, CDR2 YYNGEE. The junction had 7 bases not matched to a gene; V was cut back by 4 bases and J by 4 bases. This CDR3 spans 14 amino acids. The CDR3 coding sequence is TGTGCCAGCAGCCTTACAGGGGTTCGCACTGAAGCTTTCTTT. This encodes CASSLTGVRTEAFF.

This clonotype appeared many times. The V gene is TRBV20-1, the J gene TRBJ2-4; 10 positions match TRBD2. V shed 0 bases, J shed 8 bases, and the junction held 7 bases outside the gene matches. The germline V gene has CDR1 DFQATT and CDR2 SNEGSKA (reference sequence). CDR3 length: 15 amino acids. In DNA, the CDR3 is TGCAGTGCTAGAGATGGGACTAGCGCTACTGACATTCAGTACTTC. Encoded protein: CSARDGTSATDIQYF.

The chain combines TRBV4-2 with TRBJ2-1; 7 bases fit TRBD1. The CDR3 extends over 16 amino acids. CDR1 is LGHNA, CDR2 YNFKEQ, per germline. Losses at the gene ends were 1 base for V and 3 bases for J; bases not matched to a gene: 6. In DNA, the CDR3 is TGTGCCAGCAGCCAAGGGCAGGGGGTAAACTACAATGAGCAGTTCTTC. It translates to CASSQGQGVNYNEQFF.

Ten or more counts support this clonotype. The V gene is TRBV6-2 or TRBV6-3, the J gene TRBJ2-5; TRBD2 agrees at 9 bases. V lost 4 bases and J lost 5; bases outside the gene matches: 5. The CDR3 is made up of 14 amino acids. CDR1 is MNHEY and CDR2 is SVGEGT in the germline V gene. The CDR3 bases are TGTGCCAGCAGTTCGAGCGGGGGGATTGAGACCCAGTACTTC. As protein: CASSSSGGIETQYF.

DNA of the CDR3: TGTGCCAGCAGTTACCGCGGGGGCCTCTCCTACAATGAGCAGTTCTTC. Amino acids: CASSYRGGLSYNEQFF. The chain uses TRBV6-2 or TRBV6-3 and TRBJ2-1; D might be TRBD2 (7 bases). Trimming cost V 2 bases and J 0 bases, with 11 bases left between them. Germline CDR1 MNHEY, CDR2 SVGEGT. The CDR3 is 16 residues long.

This clonotype was seen more than once but under ten times. V usage is TRBV19 and J usage is TRBJ1-4; no definite D call. The CDR3 extends over 14 amino acids. V was trimmed by 3 bases and J by 5 bases, leaving 10 bases between them. From germline, CDR1 is LNHDA and CDR2 SQIVND (reference sequence). The CDR3 reads CASSMVGLNEKLFF. CDR3 nucleotides: TGTGCCAGTAGTATGGTCGGCCTCAATGAAAAACTGTTTTTT.

V usage is TRBV18 and J usage is TRBJ2-7; D is possibly TRBD2 (6 bases). The CDR3 loop spans 13 amino acids. Germline values: CDR1 KGHSH, CDR2 LQKENI. The V end was cut by 1 base, the J end by 5 bases, with 9 bases between. CDR3 sequence reads: CASSPQAGNEQYF. CDR3 nucleotide sequence: TGTGCCAGCTCACCACAGGCGGGGAACGAGCAGTACTTC. The whole variable domain, remainder taken from reference TRBV18 and TRBJ2-7, is NAGVMQNPRHLVRRRGQEARLRCSPMKGHSHVYWYRQLPEEGLKFMVYLQKENIIDESGMPKERFSAEFPKEGPSILRIQQVVRGDSAAYFCASSPQAGNEQYFGPGTRLTVT.

The chain uses TRBV12-3 or TRBV12-4 and TRBJ1-2, with a possible D match to TRBD1 (5 bases). CDR3 length: 13 amino acids. V was clipped by 1 base and J by 7 bases, with 10 bases between them. The CDR3 here is CASSLGGVFGYTF. CDR3 coding DNA: TGTGCCAGCAGTTTAGGAGGGGTCTTTGGCTACACCTTC.

J is TRBJ1-2 and V is TRBV7-9, with unresolved D. There are 13 residues in the CDR3. Germline V gene data show CDR1 as SEHNR and CDR2 as FQNEAQ (reference sequence). Trimming removed 4 bases from V and 4 bases from J, with 10 bases in between. The CDR3 is CASSSDASYGYTF. The DNA of the CDR3 is TGTGCCAGCAGCTCTGACGCAAGCTATGGCTACACCTTC.

This clonotype was counted ten times or more. The rearrangement joins TRBV28 to TRBJ2-2; 8 bases are a match to TRBD1. Germline values: CDR1 MDHEN, CDR2 SYDVKM. Trimming removed 6 bases from V and 3 bases from J; junction bases left unmatched: 6. This CDR3 has 15 residues. In nucleotides, the CDR3 is TGTGCCAGCAGGCTTACAGGGGGATACACCGGGGAGCTGTTTTTT. Translating it yields CASRLTGGYTGELFF.

The table lists this clonotype with many counts. This rearrangement joins TRBV20-1 to TRBJ2-7; 7 bases match TRBD2. The junction had 3 bases not matched to a gene; V was cut back by 3 bases and J by 4 bases. Looked up from germline, CDR1 is DFQATT and CDR2 is SNEGSKA (reference sequence). There are 12 residues in the CDR3. This chain's CDR3 is CSARTGGYEQYV. The DNA for the CDR3 is TGCAGTGCTAGGACGGGGGGTTACGAGCAGTACGTC.

This clonotype was counted only a few times. J is TRBJ2-7 and V is TRBV18; 8 bases are a match to TRBD1. V gave up 3 bases and J gave up 6 bases; unmatched junction bases: 4. The germline gives CDR1 KGHSH, CDR2 LQKENI. This CDR3 region has 13 residues. The CDR3 DNA follows: TGTGCCAGCTCACCCGGGACAGGTGGCGAGCAGTACTTC. Translating gives CASSPGTGGEQYF.

The sample holds many counts of this clonotype. V usage is TRBV20-1 and J usage is TRBJ1-6; weak D call: TRBD1 (6 bases). CDR3 size: 16 residues. The V end lost 3 bases, the J end lost 5 bases, and 17 bases lay between the germline ends. Germline lookup yields CDR1 DFQATT and CDR2 SNEGSKA (reference sequence). CDR3: CSASVAGEFNNSPLHF. For the CDR3, the DNA is TGCAGTGCTAGCGTGGCAGGGGAGTTTAATAATTCACCCCTCCACTTT.

This clonotype was seen many times. This chain's CDR3 is CASSSSGPSYNEQFF. Written as DNA, the CDR3 is TGCGCCAGCAGCAGTAGCGGGCCCTCCTACAATGAGCAGTTCTTC. This chain joins TRBV5-1 and TRBJ2-1, with 7 nucleotides matching TRBD2. The CDR3 is 15 residues long. J gave up 0 bases and V 4 bases, and 4 bases lay outside the gene matches. CDR1 and CDR2 (germline): SGHRS, YFSETQ.

This clonotype was recorded at least ten times. V usage is TRBV15 and J usage is TRBJ2-3; D is ambiguous. V gave up 7 bases and J gave up 4 bases, with 15 bases separating them. Germline assignment: CDR1 LNHNV and CDR2 YYDKDF (reference sequence). The CDR3 has 14 amino acids. The CDR3 protein is CATKSASLADTQYF. In nucleotides, the CDR3 is TGTGCCACCAAATCCGCCTCTCTAGCAGATACGCAGTATTTT.

This clonotype was detected a few times. Here the CDR3 DNA reads TGTGCCACCAGCAGAAACAGGGGGTCCGGGGAGCTGTTTTTT. Translated: CATSRNRGSGELFF. The chain joins TRBV15 to TRBJ2-2, with 8 bases fitting TRBD1. Germline values: CDR1 LNHNV, CDR2 YYDKDF (reference sequence). The CDR3 is 14 residues long. V gave up 2 bases and J gave up 6 bases; unmatched junction bases: 2.